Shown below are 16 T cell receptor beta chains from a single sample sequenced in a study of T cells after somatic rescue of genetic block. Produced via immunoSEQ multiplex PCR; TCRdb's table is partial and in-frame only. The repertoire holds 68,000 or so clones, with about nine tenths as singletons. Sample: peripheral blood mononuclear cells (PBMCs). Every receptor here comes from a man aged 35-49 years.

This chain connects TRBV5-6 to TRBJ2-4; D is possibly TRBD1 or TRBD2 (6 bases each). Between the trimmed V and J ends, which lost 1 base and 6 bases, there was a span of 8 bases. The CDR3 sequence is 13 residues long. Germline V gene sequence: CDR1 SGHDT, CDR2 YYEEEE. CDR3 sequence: CASSLRGRNIQYF. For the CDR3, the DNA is TGTGCCAGCAGCTTGCGGGGGCGAAACATTCAGTACTTC.

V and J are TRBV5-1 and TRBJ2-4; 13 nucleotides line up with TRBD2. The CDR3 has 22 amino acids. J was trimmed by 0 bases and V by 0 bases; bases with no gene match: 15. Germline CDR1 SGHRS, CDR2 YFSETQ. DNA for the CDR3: TGCGCCAGCAGCTTGGACTCGCCGGGGACTAGCGGGAACAGACTAGCCAAAAACATTCAGTACTTC. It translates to CASSLDSPGTSGNRLAKNIQYF.

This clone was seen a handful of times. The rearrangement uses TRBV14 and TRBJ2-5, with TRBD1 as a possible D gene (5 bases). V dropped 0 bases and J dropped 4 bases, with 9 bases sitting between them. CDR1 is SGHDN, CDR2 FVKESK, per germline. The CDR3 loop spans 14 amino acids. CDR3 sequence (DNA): TGTGCCAGCAGCCAAGAATTCAGGGCAGAGACCCAGTACTTC. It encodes CASSQEFRAETQYF.

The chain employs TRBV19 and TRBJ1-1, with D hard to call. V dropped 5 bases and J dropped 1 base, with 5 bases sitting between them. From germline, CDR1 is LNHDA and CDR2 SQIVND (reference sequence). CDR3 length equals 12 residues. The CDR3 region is CASSLGNTEAFF. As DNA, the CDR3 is TGTGCCAGTAGTCTGGGGAACACTGAAGCTTTCTTT. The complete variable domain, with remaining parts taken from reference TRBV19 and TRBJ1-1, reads DGGITQSPKYLFRKEGQNVTLSCEQNLNHDAMYWYRQDPGQGLRLIYYSQIVNDFQKGDIAEGYSVSREKKESFPLTVTSAQKNPTAFYLCASSLGNTEAFFGQGTRLTVV.

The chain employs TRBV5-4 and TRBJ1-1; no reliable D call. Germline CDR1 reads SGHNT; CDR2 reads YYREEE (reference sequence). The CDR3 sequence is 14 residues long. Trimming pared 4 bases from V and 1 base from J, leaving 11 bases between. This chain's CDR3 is CASSPVTGNTEAFF. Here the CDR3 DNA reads TGTGCCAGCAGCCCCGTGACGGGGAACACTGAAGCTTTCTTT.

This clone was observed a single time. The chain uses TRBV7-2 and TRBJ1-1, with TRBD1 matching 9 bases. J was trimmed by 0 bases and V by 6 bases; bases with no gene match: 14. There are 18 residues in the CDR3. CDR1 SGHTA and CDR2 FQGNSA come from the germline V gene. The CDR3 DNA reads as TGTGCCAGCAGTCAACCGGGACAGGGTTTAGGAATGAACACTGAAGCTTTCTTT. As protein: CASSQPGQGLGMNTEAFF.

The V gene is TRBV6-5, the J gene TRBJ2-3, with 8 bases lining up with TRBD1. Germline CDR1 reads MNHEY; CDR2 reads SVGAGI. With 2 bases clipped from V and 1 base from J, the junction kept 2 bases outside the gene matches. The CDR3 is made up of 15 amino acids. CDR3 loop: CASSYPGQGTDTQYF. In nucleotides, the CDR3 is TGTGCCAGCAGTTACCCGGGACAGGGCACAGATACGCAGTATTTT.

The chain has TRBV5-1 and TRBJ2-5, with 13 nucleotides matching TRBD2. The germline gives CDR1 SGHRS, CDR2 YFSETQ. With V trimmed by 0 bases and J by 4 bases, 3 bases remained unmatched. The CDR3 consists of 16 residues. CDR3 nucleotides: TGCGCCAGCAGCTTGGGGACTAGCGGGGGCGGAGAGACCCAGTACTTC. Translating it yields CASSLGTSGGGETQYF. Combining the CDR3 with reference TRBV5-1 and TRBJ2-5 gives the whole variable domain KAGVTQTPRYLIKTRGQQVTLSCSPISGHRSVSWYQQTPGQGLQFLFEYFSETQRNKGNFPGRFSGRQFSNSRSEMNVSTLELGDSALYLCASSLGTSGGGETQYFGPGTRLLVL.

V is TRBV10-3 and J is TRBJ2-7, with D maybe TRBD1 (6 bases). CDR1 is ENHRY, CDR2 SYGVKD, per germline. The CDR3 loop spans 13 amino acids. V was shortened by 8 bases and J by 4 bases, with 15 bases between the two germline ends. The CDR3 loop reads CAIRSGVQYEQYF. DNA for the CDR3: TGTGCCATCCGGTCAGGGGTTCAGTACGAGCAGTACTTC.

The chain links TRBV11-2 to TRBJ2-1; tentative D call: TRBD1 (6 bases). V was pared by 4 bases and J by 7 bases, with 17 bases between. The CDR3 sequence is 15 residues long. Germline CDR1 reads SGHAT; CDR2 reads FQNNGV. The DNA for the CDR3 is TGTGCCAGCAGCTCCCTAGGTGGGGGCGTGAATGAGCAGTTCTTC. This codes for CASSSLGGGVNEQFF.

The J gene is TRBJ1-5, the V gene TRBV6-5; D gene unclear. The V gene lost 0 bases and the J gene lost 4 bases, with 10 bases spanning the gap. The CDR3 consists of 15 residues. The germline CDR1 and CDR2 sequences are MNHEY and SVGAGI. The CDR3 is CASSYSKWGNQPQHF. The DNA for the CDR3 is TGTGCCAGCAGTTACTCGAAATGGGGTAATCAGCCCCAGCATTTT.

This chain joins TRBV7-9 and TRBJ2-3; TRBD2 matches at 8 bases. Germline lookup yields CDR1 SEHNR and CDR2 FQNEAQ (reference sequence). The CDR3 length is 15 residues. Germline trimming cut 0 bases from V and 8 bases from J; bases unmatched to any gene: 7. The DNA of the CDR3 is TGTGCCAGCAGCTTAGCGCGGGGGGTCGGAGCTACGCAGTATTTT. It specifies CASSLARGVGATQYF.

This CDR3 is CASSEALVGTGAYEQYF. CDR3 bases: TGTGCCAGCAGTGAAGCCCTAGTCGGGACAGGGGCCTACGAGCAGTACTTC. This chain connects TRBV6-1 to TRBJ2-7, with 10 bases lining up with TRBD1. The CDR3 consists of 17 residues. V lost 0 bases to trimming and J lost 2 bases; unmatched junction nucleotides: 7. CDR1 is MNHNS, CDR2 SASEGT, per germline.

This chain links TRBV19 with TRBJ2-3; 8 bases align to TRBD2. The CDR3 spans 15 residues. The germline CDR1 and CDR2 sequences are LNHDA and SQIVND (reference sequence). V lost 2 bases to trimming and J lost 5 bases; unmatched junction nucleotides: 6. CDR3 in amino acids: CASSILGGALDTQYF. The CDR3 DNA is TGTGCCAGTAGTATACTCGGGGGGGCATTAGATACGCAGTATTTT.

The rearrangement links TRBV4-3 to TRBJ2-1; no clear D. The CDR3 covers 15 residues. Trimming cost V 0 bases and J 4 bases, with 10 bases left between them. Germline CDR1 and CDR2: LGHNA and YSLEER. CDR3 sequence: CASSQDWQFYNEQFF. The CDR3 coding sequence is TGCGCCAGCAGCCAAGATTGGCAGTTTTACAATGAGCAGTTCTTC.

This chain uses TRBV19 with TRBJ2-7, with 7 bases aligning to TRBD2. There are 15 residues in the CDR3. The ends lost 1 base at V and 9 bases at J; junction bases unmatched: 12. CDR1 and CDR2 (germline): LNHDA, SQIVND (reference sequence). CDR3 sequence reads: CASSIVHRPPGGQYF. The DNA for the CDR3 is TGTGCCAGTAGTATAGTTCACAGGCCGCCGGGAGGGCAGTACTTC.